This T cell receptor beta chain was observed in a study of T cell responses to AZD1222 COVID-19 vaccine. TCRdb keeps only in-frame clones here, not all; method: immunoSEQ multiplex PCR. The sample lists about 130,000 clones, about 90% occurring once. This clone was counted once. CDR1 and CDR2 (germline): LNHNV, YYDKDF (reference sequence). The germline V and J ends were trimmed by 1 base and 0 bases, with 15 bases remaining between them. This CDR3 has 17 residues. The chain has TRBV15 and TRBJ1-2, with a possible D match to TRBD1 (5 bases). The specimen comprised peripheral blood, sampled 28 days after the second AZD1222 dose. The clonotype originates from an adult who received the AZD1222 COVID-19 vaccine. The CDR3 nucleotides read TGTGCCACCAGCAGAGTCAGTGCTACAGGATCTAACTATGGCTACACCTTC. It is translated as CATSRVSATGSNYGYTF.